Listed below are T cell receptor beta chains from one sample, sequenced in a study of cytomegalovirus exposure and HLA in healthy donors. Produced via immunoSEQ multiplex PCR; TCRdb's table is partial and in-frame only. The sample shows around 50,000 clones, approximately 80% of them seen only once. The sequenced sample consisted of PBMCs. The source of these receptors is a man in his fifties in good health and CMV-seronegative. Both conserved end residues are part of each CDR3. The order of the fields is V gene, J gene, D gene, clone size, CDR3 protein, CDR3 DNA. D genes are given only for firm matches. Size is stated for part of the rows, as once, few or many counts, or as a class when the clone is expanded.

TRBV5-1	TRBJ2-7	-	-	CASSLAGSYEQYF	TGCGCCAGCAGCTTGGCCGGGAGCTACGAGCAGTACTTC
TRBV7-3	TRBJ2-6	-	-	CASSPQAGANVLTF	TGTGCCAGCAGCCCTCAGGCAGGGGCCAACGTCCTGACTTTC
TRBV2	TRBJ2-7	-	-	CASSPSRGLGNEQYF	TGTGCCAGCAGTCCAAGCAGGGGATTAGGCAACGAGCAGTACTTC
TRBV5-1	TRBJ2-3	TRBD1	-	CASSDGTGIDTQYF	TGCGCCAGCAGCGACGGGACAGGGATAGATACGCAGTATTTT
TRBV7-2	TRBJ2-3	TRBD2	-	CASSLEGLETYTQYF	TGTGCCAGCAGCTTAGAGGGACTAGAAACGTATACGCAGTATTTT
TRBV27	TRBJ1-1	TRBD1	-	CASSRGGVHTEAFF	TGTGCCAGCAGCCGAGGGGGCGTCCACACTGAAGCTTTCTTT
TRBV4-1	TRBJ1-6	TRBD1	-	CASSQETPGQGTPLHF	TGCGCCAGCAGCCAAGAAACCCCGGGACAGGGGACACCCCTCCACTTT
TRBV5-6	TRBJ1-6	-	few	CASSERQLLSSPLHF	TGTGCCAGCAGCGAAAGACAGCTCCTGTCTTCACCCCTCCACTTT
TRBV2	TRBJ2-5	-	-	CASRKEAETQYF	TGTGCCAGCAGGAAGGAGGCGGAGACCCAGTACTTC
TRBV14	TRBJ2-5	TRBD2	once	CASSQDRGLVLYQETQYF	TGTGCCAGCAGCCAAGATAGGGGACTAGTGTTGTACCAAGAGACCCAGTACTTC
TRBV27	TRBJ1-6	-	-	CASSLLSQRGGGSYNSPLHF	TGTGCCAGCAGTTTATTGTCCCAGCGTGGCGGGGGCTCCTATAATTCACCCCTCCACTTT
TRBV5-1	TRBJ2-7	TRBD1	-	CASSFLAGGSYEQYF	TGCGCCAGCAGCTTTTTGGCAGGGGGCTCCTACGAGCAGTACTTC
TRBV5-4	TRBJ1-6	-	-	CASSLYRDNSPLHF	TGTGCCAGCAGCTTGTACAGGGATAATTCACCCCTCCACTTT
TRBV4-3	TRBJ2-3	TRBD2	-	CASSQEPGGPHTQYF	TGCGCCAGCAGCCAAGAGCCGGGGGGGCCACATACGCAGTATTTT